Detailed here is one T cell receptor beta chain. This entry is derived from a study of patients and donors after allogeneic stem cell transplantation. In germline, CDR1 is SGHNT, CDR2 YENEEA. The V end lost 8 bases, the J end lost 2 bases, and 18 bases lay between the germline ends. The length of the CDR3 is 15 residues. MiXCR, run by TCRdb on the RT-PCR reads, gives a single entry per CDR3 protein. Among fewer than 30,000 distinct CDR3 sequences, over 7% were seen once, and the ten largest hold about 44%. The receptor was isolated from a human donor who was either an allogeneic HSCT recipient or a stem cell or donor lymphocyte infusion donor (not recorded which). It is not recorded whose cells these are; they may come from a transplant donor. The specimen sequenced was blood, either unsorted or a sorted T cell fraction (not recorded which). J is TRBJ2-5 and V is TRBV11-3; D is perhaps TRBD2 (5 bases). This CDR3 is CASSTGLAPQETQYF. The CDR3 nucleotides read TGTGCCAGCTCCACGGGGTTGGCCCCTCAAGAGACCCAGTACTTC.